These 10 T cell receptor beta chains share one sample of origin, sequenced in a study of cytomegalovirus exposure and HLA in healthy donors. Method: immunoSEQ multiplex PCR; TCRdb's copy keeps in-frame clones and lacks some. The sample includes 130,000 or so clones, 85% to 90% seen only once; the top ten take about 3%. Sequenced sample: PBMCs. The receptors derive from a man younger than 45 in good health and CMV-seronegative.

The chain carries TRBV13 and TRBJ2-1, with TRBD2 matching 7 bases. This CDR3 contains 15 residues. The J segment lost 4 bases and the V segment lost 5 bases, leaving 8 bases of the junction unmatched. Germline loops: CDR1 PRHDT, CDR2 FYEKMQ (reference sequence). CDR3 DNA sequence: TGTGCCAGCAGCCGCGCCACGGGGGGATACAATGAGCAGTTCTTC. Translating gives CASSRATGGYNEQFF.

The chain employs TRBV18 and TRBJ1-2; 7 bases are a match to TRBD1. V was clipped by 4 bases and J by 2 bases; unmatched bases: 10. The CDR3 totals 16 residues. CDR1 and CDR2 from the germline V gene are KGHSH and LQKENI. CDR3 DNA: TGTGCCAGCTCACTCCGTCAAACAGGGGCCAACTATGGCTACACCTTC. It yields the protein CASSLRQTGANYGYTF.

The genes are TRBV28 and TRBJ2-7, with D hard to call. Germline V CDR1 and CDR2: MDHEN, SYDVKM. This CDR3 region has 12 residues. V lost 2 bases and J 3 bases, leaving 5 bases between the germline ends. The CDR3 coding sequence is TGTGCCAGCAGTTTAGTCAGCTACGAGCAGTACTTC. Translation: CASSLVSYEQYF.

The chain uses TRBV5-1 and TRBJ1-1, with a weak D call TRBD1 (5 bases). Trimming shortened V by 7 bases and J by 0 bases, and 16 bases separated the two germline ends. CDR3 length: 15 residues. Germline CDR1 reads SGHRS; CDR2 reads YFSETQ. The CDR3 bases are TGCGCCAGCGGGTCGGGGGGTGGCGTGAACACTGAAGCTTTCTTT. It yields the protein CASGSGGGVNTEAFF.

DNA of the CDR3: TGTGCCAGCAGCTTAGCCGGGACAGGCTCCTACGAGCAGTACTTC. This codes for CASSLAGTGSYEQYF. The chain links TRBV7-9 to TRBJ2-7, with 8 bases that match TRBD1. V gave up 0 bases and J gave up 0 bases; unmatched junction bases: 1. This CDR3 comprises 15 residues. The germline V gene has CDR1 SEHNR and CDR2 FQNEAQ (reference sequence).

The V gene is TRBV7-9, the J gene TRBJ2-7, with TRBD1 matching 10 bases. The CDR3 contains 17 residues. CDR1 SEHNR and CDR2 FQNEAQ come from the germline V gene (reference sequence). V gave up 5 bases and J gave up 4 bases; unmatched junction bases: 14. The CDR3 is CASSTNPDRGLEYEQYF. The DNA of the CDR3 is TGTGCCAGCAGCACCAACCCCGACAGGGGGCTGGAGTACGAGCAGTACTTC.

V gene TRBV7-2 combines with J gene TRBJ2-7; 8 bases are a match to TRBD2. V dropped 5 bases and J dropped 6; count of bases not matched to a gene: 6. Per germline, CDR1 SGHTA and CDR2 FQGNSA. CDR3 length equals 13 residues. Here the CDR3 reads CASSLRGAGEQYF. In DNA form, the CDR3 reads TGTGCCAGCAGCCTGCGGGGGGCTGGCGAGCAGTACTTC.

The chain recombines TRBV7-6 with TRBJ2-5, with 10 bases fitting TRBD2. V trimming: 0 bases; J trimming: 3 bases; junction bases outside the gene matches: 10. Per the germline V gene, CDR1 is SGHVS and CDR2 is FNYEAQ. The CDR3 extends over 18 amino acids. The CDR3 bases are TGTGCCAGCAGCTTAGCGCTTTTTCTAGCGGGGGAAGAAGAGACCCAGTACTTC. Its translation: CASSLALFLAGEEETQYF. Looking up the rest from reference TRBV7-6 and TRBJ2-5 gives the full variable domain: GAGVSQSPRYKVTKRGQDVALRCDPISGHVSLYWYRQALGQGPEFLTYFNYEAQQDKSGLPNDRFSAERPEGSISTLTIQRTEQRDSAMYRCASSLALFLAGEEETQYFGPGTRLLVL.

With regard to this clone: Different DNA sequences within this sample yield the same CDR3. The CDR3 DNA is TGCAGCGTCCGGACAGGGGGCAACACTGAAGCTTTCTTT. Protein product: CSVRTGGNTEAFF. The J gene is TRBJ1-1, the V gene TRBV29-1; the match to TRBD1 covers 11 bases. V lost 6 bases and J lost 2; bases outside the gene matches: 2. Germline V lookup: CDR1 SQVTM, CDR2 ANQGSEA. This CDR3 has 13 residues.

The chain combines TRBV18 with TRBJ2-7; tentative D call: TRBD1 (5 bases). Trimming removed 1 base from V and 2 bases from J, with 12 bases in between. The CDR3 totals 15 residues. Per germline, CDR1 KGHSH and CDR2 LQKENI. The CDR3 DNA is TGTGCCAGCTCACCACGGGAAGGGGTGACCTACGAGCAGTACTTC. Residues: CASSPREGVTYEQYF.